The 26 T cell receptor beta chains given below trace back to one sample, sequenced in a study of beta chain features in type 1 diabetes. The whole isolated RNA underwent reverse transcription, so sequencing captured expressed TCRB transcripts. Clones were sequenced by immunoSEQ multiplex PCR, and TCRdb holds only the in-frame ones, with some missing. The repertoire has a few hundred thousand clones, approximately 14% of them found once; the top ten carry 6.7%. Sequenced material: central memory CD4+ T cells from blood. The receptors originated from a young man in good health.

This clone was detected only a few times. The sample has other DNA sequences that encode this CDR3 too. V usage is TRBV29-1 and J usage is TRBJ2-3; unclear D gene. CDR1 is SQVTM, CDR2 ANQGSEA, per germline. The CDR3 runs 12 residues. The CDR3 DNA is TGCAGTGTCTCGGGTGGGACAGATACGCAGTATTTT. Protein sequence: CSVSGGTDTQYF.

The rearrangement links TRBV19 to TRBJ2-1, with 9 bases lining up with TRBD1. Germline assignment: CDR1 LNHDA and CDR2 SQIVND (reference sequence). V was clipped by 5 bases and J by 5 bases; unmatched bases: 10. The CDR3 extends over 16 amino acids. The chain's CDR3 is CASSLTGGRTNNEQFF. The CDR3 region has the DNA TGTGCCAGTAGTTTGACAGGGGGTAGGACTAACAATGAGCAGTTCTTC.

This clone was seen only a few times. The CDR3 coding sequence is TGTGCCAGCAGCTTACAAGCGGGGGCGGGTGAGCAGTACTTC. Its protein is CASSLQAGAGEQYF. The J gene is TRBJ2-7, the V gene TRBV7-2; TRBD2 aligns across 8 bases. Germline CDR1 and CDR2: SGHTA and FQGNSA. V lost 2 bases, J lost 7 bases, and 7 bases stayed unmatched. The CDR3 length is 14 residues.

V gene TRBV10-3 combines with J gene TRBJ2-5; 9 nucleotides match TRBD1. V shed 4 bases, J shed 7 bases, and the junction held 7 bases outside the gene matches. CDR1 ENHRY and CDR2 SYGVKD come from the germline V gene. The CDR3 has 14 amino acids. CDR3 protein: CAISGGDRDTTQYF. CDR3 DNA: TGTGCCATCAGTGGGGGGGACAGGGATACGACCCAGTACTTC.

This clone was counted between two and nine times. The V call is TRBV6-6, the J call TRBJ2-3; D possibly corresponds to TRBD1 (6 bases). CDR1 is MNHNY, CDR2 SVGAGI, per germline (reference sequence). Trimming cost V 8 bases and J 2 bases, with 17 bases left between them. CDR3 length: 15 residues. The CDR3 protein is CASRPDNRVTDTQYF. The DNA for the CDR3 is TGTGCCAGCCGACCGGATAACAGGGTCACAGATACGCAGTATTTT.

This clone has at least ten counts. This chain uses TRBV10-3 with TRBJ1-1, with D uncertain. V was clipped by 2 bases and J by 0 bases, with 4 bases between them. CDR1 ENHRY and CDR2 SYGVKD come from the germline V gene. The CDR3 runs to 13 residues. The CDR3 spells CAISEKMNTEAFF. The DNA for the CDR3 is TGTGCCATCAGTGAGAAGATGAACACTGAAGCTTTCTTT.

The chain couples TRBV7-2 to TRBJ2-2; D unclear. Germline V gives CDR1 SGHTA, CDR2 FQGNSA. V was clipped by 5 bases and J by 7 bases, with 11 bases between them. CDR3 size: 13 residues. CDR3 amino acids: CASSPPGVGELFF. The DNA for the CDR3 is TGTGCCAGCAGCCCGCCCGGTGTCGGGGAGCTGTTTTTT. Based on the CDR3 plus reference TRBV7-2 and TRBJ2-2, the full variable domain is GAGVSQSPSNKVTEKGKDVELRCDPISGHTALYWYRQSLGQGLEFLIYFQGNSAPDKSGLPSDRFSAERTGGSVSTLTIQRTQQEDSAVYLCASSPPGVGELFFGEGSRLTVL.

The chain uses TRBV9 and TRBJ2-7; 12 bases agree with TRBD2. Germline CDR1 is SGDLS and CDR2 is YYNGEE. This CDR3 is built from 19 residues. V was pared by 4 bases and J by 1 base, with 15 bases of the junction left unmatched. CDR3 coding DNA: TGTGCCAGCAGCTTACCCCCCTCCGGACTAGCGGGGTCTTCCTACGAGCAGTACTTC. It translates to CASSLPPSGLAGSSYEQYF.

This clone appeared a few times. This rearrangement joins TRBV7-8 to TRBJ2-1; D not certain. This CDR3 comprises 15 residues. Per the germline V gene, CDR1 is SGHVS and CDR2 is FQNEAQ. V was clipped by 0 bases and J by 5 bases, with 11 bases between them. The CDR3: CASSLAGGVNNEQFF. In DNA, the CDR3 is TGTGCCAGCAGCTTAGCTGGCGGAGTTAACAATGAGCAGTTCTTC. Supplemented by reference TRBV7-8 and TRBJ2-1, the full variable domain reads GAGVSQSPRYKVAKRGQDVALRCDPISGHVSLFWYQQALGQGPEFLTYFQNEAQLDKSGLPSDRFFAERPEGSVSTLKIQRTQQEDSAVYLCASSLAGGVNNEQFFGPGTRLTVL.

The chain combines TRBV6-5 with TRBJ2-3; D gene unclear. The CDR3 has 15 residues. Trimming shortened V by 4 bases and J by 2 bases, and 13 bases separated the two germline ends. Per germline, CDR1 MNHEY and CDR2 SVGAGI. Here the CDR3 DNA reads TGTGCCAGCAGTTCGTCGAAGGGTTACACAGATACGCAGTATTTT. Translated: CASSSSKGYTDTQYF.

This chain links TRBV7-9 with TRBJ1-5, with D unresolved. This CDR3 comprises 14 residues. Trimming took 5 bases from V and 8 from J, leaving 16 bases between them. CDR1 and CDR2 (germline): SEHNR, FQNEAQ (reference sequence). Here the CDR3 DNA reads TGTGCCAGCAGCCCCATTGGAGGGTGGAAGCCCCAGCATTTT. This codes for CASSPIGGWKPQHF.

The chain couples TRBV5-1 to TRBJ2-6; D is perhaps TRBD1 (5 bases). The germline gives CDR1 SGHRS, CDR2 YFSETQ. Trimming took 7 bases from V and 0 from J, leaving 14 bases between them. There are 16 residues in the CDR3. In DNA form, the CDR3 reads TGCGCCAGCGCCGAGACAGTGTTCTCTGGGGCCAACGTCCTGACTTTC. Amino acid sequence: CASAETVFSGANVLTF.

The chain has TRBV29-1 and TRBJ1-2, with D unresolved. The CDR3 runs to 13 residues. The ends were cut back, 3 bases at V and 2 bases at J, with 10 bases in the middle. Per germline, CDR1 SQVTM and CDR2 ANQGSEA. Here the CDR3 DNA reads TGCAGCGTTGAGGACGGACGGAACTATGGCTACACCTTC. Translating gives CSVEDGRNYGYTF. The full variable domain, in which reference TRBV29-1 and TRBJ1-2 provide the parts outside the CDR3, is SAVISQKPSRDICQRGTSLTIQCQVDSQVTMMFWYRQQPGQSLTLIATANQGSEATYESGFVIDKFPISRPNLTFSTLTVSNMSPEDSSIYLCSVEDGRNYGYTFGSGTRLTVV.

The CDR3 reads CASSEFRGGEETQYF. Here the CDR3 DNA reads TGTGCCAGCAGTGAATTCCGGGGGGGTGAGGAGACCCAGTACTTC. This chain links TRBV25-1 with TRBJ2-5; 8 bases map to TRBD2. The CDR3 is made up of 15 amino acids. V lost 1 base and J lost 5; bases outside the gene matches: 6. Germline V gene lookup returns CDR1 MGHDK and CDR2 SYGVNS.

The chain employs TRBV7-2 and TRBJ2-7, with 8 bases aligning to TRBD2. The junction had 7 bases not matched to a gene; V was cut back by 5 bases and J by 4 bases. Germline V gene sequence: CDR1 SGHTA, CDR2 FQGNSA. The CDR3 spans 14 residues. The CDR3, as DNA: TGTGCCAGCAGCCAAGCGGGGGCCGGTTACGAGCAGTACTTC. Translated: CASSQAGAGYEQYF.

A few counts support this clone. The chain couples TRBV6-1 to TRBJ1-1; 9 positions agree with TRBD1. V lost 6 bases and J lost 4; bases outside the gene matches: 9. Germline-derived CDR1 and CDR2 are MNHNS and SASEGT. The CDR3 covers 15 residues. Written as DNA, the CDR3 is TGTGCCAGCAGACGAGGGACAGGGAGGGTCACTGAAGCTTTCTTT. Translating it yields CASRRGTGRVTEAFF.

This clone was seen repeatedly, ten times or more. The gene calls are TRBV28 and TRBJ1-2; 9 bases are shared with TRBD1. This CDR3 has 15 amino acids. CDR1 is MDHEN, CDR2 SYDVKM, per germline. V dropped 5 bases and J dropped 8; count of bases not matched to a gene: 12. The CDR3 region has the DNA TGTGCCAGCAGTCCTACATACAACAGGGGGCTGGGCTACACCTTC. This sequence encodes CASSPTYNRGLGYTF.

Ten or more counts support this clone. This sequence joins TRBV6-5 and TRBJ2-3; weak D call: TRBD2 (6 bases). V dropped 6 bases and J dropped 2 bases, with 12 bases sitting between them. Looked up from germline, CDR1 is MNHEY and CDR2 is SVGAGI. The CDR3 runs 14 residues. The CDR3 here is CASREGQHTDTQYF. In DNA form, the CDR3 reads TGTGCCAGCAGGGAGGGGCAGCACACAGATACGCAGTATTTT.

The chain employs TRBV30 and TRBJ2-2, with 12 positions matching TRBD2. The germline gives CDR1 GTSNPN, CDR2 SVGIG (reference sequence). CDR3 length equals 14 residues. Unmatched junction bases numbered 0, after V lost 3 bases and J lost 4 bases. In DNA, the CDR3 is TGTGCCTGGAGGACTAGCGGGAGCACCGGGGAGCTGTTTTTT. It translates to CAWRTSGSTGELFF.

This clone was recorded a few times. The V and J genes are TRBV7-2 and TRBJ2-1; TRBD2 agrees at 8 bases. This CDR3 contains 14 residues. V trimming: 0 bases; J trimming: 10 bases; junction bases outside the gene matches: 5. Germline V CDR1 and CDR2: SGHTA, FQGNSA. The CDR3 DNA reads as TGTGCCAGCAGCTTAGCGAACATAGCGGGAGAGCAGTTCTTC. Amino acids: CASSLANIAGEQFF.

The chain's CDR3 is CASSQGAGTDTQYF. The DNA for the CDR3 is TGTGCCAGCAGCCAGGGGGCGGGCACAGATACGCAGTATTTT. The chain has TRBV5-4 and TRBJ2-3, with 8 bases matching TRBD1. Germline-derived CDR1 and CDR2 are SGHNT and YYREEE (reference sequence). The CDR3 is 14 residues long. Trimming at V came to 4 bases and at J to 1 base, leaving 2 bases not matched to a gene.

This clone was observed a few times. V and J are TRBV7-9 and TRBJ1-1, with a tentative D call TRBD1 (6 bases). Germline CDR1 SEHNR, CDR2 FQNEAQ (reference sequence). The germline V and J ends were trimmed by 2 bases and 4 bases, with 14 bases remaining between them. This CDR3 region has 15 residues. CDR3 sequence (DNA): TGTGCCAGCAGCTTAATGGGGGGCGCCTCCACTGAAGCTTTCTTT. This encodes CASSLMGGASTEAFF.

This clone has more than one count but fewer than ten. The genes are TRBV6-5 and TRBJ1-1; TRBD1 is a possible D gene (5 bases). Trimming cost V 10 bases and J 0 bases, with 12 bases left between them. The CDR3 covers 13 residues. In germline, CDR1 is MNHEY, CDR2 SVGAGI. The CDR3 nucleotides are TGTGCCATAGTGGACACCCTGAACACTGAAGCTTTCTTT. Protein product: CAIVDTLNTEAFF.

This rearrangement joins TRBV6-5 to TRBJ1-5; TRBD1 matches 9 bases. The germline V gene encodes CDR1 MNHEY and CDR2 SVGAGI. J was trimmed by 5 bases and V by 11 bases; bases with no gene match: 7. The CDR3 is 13 amino acids. CDR3 sequence: CASLGTGYQPQHF. As DNA, the CDR3 is TGTGCCTCCCTCGGGACAGGGTATCAGCCCCAGCATTTT.

This rearrangement joins TRBV6-1 to TRBJ1-3, with no clear D. Trimming took 1 base from V and 0 from J, leaving 7 bases between them. This CDR3 comprises 15 residues. Germline CDR1 MNHNS, CDR2 SASEGT. The CDR3 DNA reads as TGTGCCAGCAGTGAAGTATTGTACTCTGGAAACACCATATATTTT. It translates to CASSEVLYSGNTIYF.

The sample holds a few counts of this clone. The chain links TRBV6-5 to TRBJ2-3, with D unclear. The CDR3 has 12 amino acids. Trimming removed 8 bases at V and 8 bases at J, with 14 bases between. CDR1 is MNHEY, CDR2 SVGAGI, per germline. The CDR3 sequence: CASFNELGTQYF. CDR3 DNA sequence: TGTGCCAGCTTTAACGAGCTGGGTACGCAGTATTTT.